This T cell receptor beta chain was retrieved from a study of blood T cell repertoires in COVID-19 (dated by TCRdb to the early 2020s). With regard to the full study: Collaborator samples came from the United States, Italy and Spain and covered acute and convalescent phases of COVID-19. The prospective study material was composed of cDNA or gDNA derived from T cells, B-cell-depleted T cells, or PBMCs. Deeply sampled blood TCRbeta repertoires from subjects exposed to, actively infected with, or recovered from COVID-19 were included in the dataset. The repertoires were released in a freely available public database intended as a resource for research on the immune response to SARS-CoV-2. The samples were drawn from the first 160 participants of the ongoing ImmuneRACE study and from some 1,300 subjects provided by 6 global collaborators. A de-identified subject ID, COVID-19 status, age in years and sex were almost always included in the sample metadata. Where available, HLA class I and class II types were taken from metadata supplied by the sample provider and were not determined by assay-based typing. General study outcomes and caveats: The quantity of clinical and demographic metadata differed by source and by participant and was supplied without curation.

In the prospective study, participants were about 18 to 95 years old, resided in 20 to 30 geographic areas of the United States, and were enrolled through a virtual design. To assign participants to cohorts, the prospective study relied on clinical history that participants themselves reported in a screening survey and a study questionnaire. Recovered participants in ImmuneRACE Cohort 3 were defined by two consecutive negative NP/OP PCR tests, clearance by a healthcare professional, or resolution of symptoms. Mobile phlebotomists in the prospective study collected whole blood, serum and a nasopharyngeal or oropharyngeal swab from every participant. Over a roughly 2-month period, participants in the prospective study had the option of providing additional blood draws and questionnaires. Before DNA extraction, blood samples from the prospective study were shipped at room temperature or frozen. To note about this clone: The antigen it recognizes is unknown. Per-base qualities were not stored, and no clone one base away is much larger.

From cysteine to phenylalanine, the CDR3 is 15 amino acids long. The CDR3 DNA has 45 bases and is translated from base 1. Cut back by 7 bases and 7 bases, the V and J ends lie 22 bases apart. As encoded in the germline V gene (reference sequence), CDR1 is LNHDA while CDR2 is SQIVND. The immunoSEQ Assay, a bias-controlled multiplex PCR, was used to amplify TCRbeta CDR3 regions from genomic DNA. On the authors' methods: Within the assay, amplification of reference gene primers was used to estimate how many nucleated cells each sample contained. To quantify the absolute abundance of each unique TCRbeta CDR3 rearrangement, sequence reads were collapsed and filtered. For each sample, productive Simpson clonality was calculated by taking the square root of Simpson's diversity index across productive rearrangements. As stored in TCRdb, this immuneACCESS dataset retains in-frame rearrangements with V and J assigned. A fraction of the clones does not appear; measured against another copy, unresolved V genes explain less than half of the discrepancy, and the remainder lacks a known reason. From that table come the V and J calls and clone size; the DNA was used to work out D and trimming. A total of over 150,000 clones appear in this sample, around 80% of them only once. The ten largest clones represent around 3.7% of the sample.

In this chain, TRBV19 is recombined with TRBJ1-2, with an unclear D gene assignment. This clonotype was obtained from a woman in her sixties or seventies who had recovered from COVID-19. The sequenced sample was PBMCs or T cells enriched from blood (not recorded which). The DNA reads TGTGCCAGTACCCCCGTTAGTTCGAGGGCGGGTGGCTACACCTTC. Its translation reads: CASTPVSSRAGGYTF.